This passage covers 18 T cell receptor beta chains from one sample sequenced in a study of CD8+CD57+ T cells in acquired aplastic anemia. The study profiled TCR beta VDJ and CDR3 using genomic DNA as template. TCRdb reanalysed the reads using MiXCR and keeps one entry per CDR3 protein. Of around 250,000 distinct CDR3 sequences listed, about 80% are singletons. Before being chosen for sequencing, patients had shown CD8+CD57+ cell expansion by flow cytometry. Material: sorted CD4+, CD8+, or CD8+CD57+ T cells (not recorded which) from PBMCs. Receptors were obtained from a human donor with aplastic anemia.

To note about this clonotype: Likely a read error: the CDR3 ends without its conserved phenylalanine or tryptophan. No DNA is shown, since the ends of the CDR3 on it are uncertain; the CDR3 is the one TCRdb lists. V is TRBV2 and J is TRBJ1-2; the table assigns TRBD1, which was not confirmed against the DNA. The germline V gene encodes CDR1 SNHLY and CDR2 FYNNEI. The CDR3 is made up of 15 amino acids, end residues included. This CDR3 is CASGDGGTDTQDFTP.

The genes are TRBV20-1 and TRBJ2-3, with TRBD2 matching over 12 bases. The CDR3 length is 15 residues. The trim removed 5 bases at V and 5 bases at J, leaving 8 bases unmatched. Germline V gene sequence: CDR1 DFQATT, CDR2 SNEGSKA (reference sequence). CDR3 protein: CSARSTSGSGDTQYF. CDR3 DNA sequence: TGCAGTGCTCGATCGACTAGCGGGAGCGGAGATACGCAGTATTTT.

This clonotype has just a few counts. The J gene is TRBJ1-2, the V gene TRBV24-1; 8 bases agree with TRBD1. V lost 0 bases and J lost 3; bases outside the gene matches: 8. CDR1 KGHDR and CDR2 SFDVKD come from the germline V gene. This CDR3 region has 17 residues. The CDR3 sequence is CATSDLHTGTGHYGYTF. The CDR3 bases are TGTGCCACCAGTGATTTGCATACCGGGACAGGACACTATGGCTACACCTTC.

The J gene is TRBJ2-7, the V gene TRBV11-3; TRBD2 matches at 13 bases. Germline V gives CDR1 SGHNT, CDR2 YENEEA. Unmatched junction bases numbered 7, after V lost 2 bases and J lost 9 bases. CDR3 length equals 15 residues. The DNA for the CDR3 is TGTGCCAGCAGCTTATCTGGACTAGCGGGGGAAGCGCAGTACTTC. It is translated as CASSLSGLAGEAQYF.

In the case of this clonotype: At one end, the junction sequence differs from germline, possibly due to a read error. V usage is TRBV2 and J usage is TRBJ1-2; D might be TRBD1 (5 bases). CDR1 is SNHLY, CDR2 FYNNEI, per germline. This CDR3 is built from 13 residues. CDR3 bases: TGTGCCAGCGGGGACGGGCGCGCAGATGCGCACTCTTTC. This gives the protein CASGDGRADAHSF. The whole variable domain, filled in from reference TRBV2 and TRBJ1-2, reads EPEVTQTPSHQVTQMGQEVILRCVPISNHLYFYWYRQILGQKVEFLVSFYNNEISEKSEIFDDQFSVERPDGSNFTLKIRSTKLEDSAMYFCASGDGRADAHSFGSGTRLTVV.

This chain connects TRBV2 to TRBJ1-6; D ambiguous. Germline CDR1 is SNHLY and CDR2 is FYNNEI. Trimming left V 6 bases short and J 3 bases short, with 12 bases between. The CDR3 is 15 residues long. CDR3 coding DNA: TGTGCCAGCAGGCAAGACTTTTACTATAATTCACCCCTCCACTTT. Translating it yields CASRQDFYYNSPLHF. The entire variable domain, with the rest obtained from reference TRBV2 and TRBJ1-6, is as follows: EPEVTQTPSHQVTQMGQEVILRCVPISNHLYFYWYRQILGQKVEFLVSFYNNEISEKSEIFDDQFSVERPDGSNFTLKIRSTKLEDSAMYFCASRQDFYYNSPLHFGNGTRLTVT.

With respect to this clonotype: Here the CDR3 omits its conserved ending phenylalanine or tryptophan, so a read error is the likely source. No DNA is shown, since the ends of the CDR3 on it are uncertain; the CDR3 is the one TCRdb lists. V usage is TRBV2 and J usage is TRBJ2-5; the table names TRBD1, a call not compared with the DNA. Looked up from germline, CDR1 is SNHLY and CDR2 is FYNNEI. The CDR3 adds up to 14 amino acids, both ends counted. This chain's CDR3 is CASSDGGIHEQFYG.

This clonotype appeared a single time. The chain couples TRBV11-2 to TRBJ2-5, with 7 bases that match TRBD1. Losses at the gene ends were 4 bases for V and 3 bases for J; bases not matched to a gene: 5. CDR1 SGHAT and CDR2 FQNNGV come from the germline V gene. The CDR3 loop spans 14 amino acids. CDR3 in DNA: TGTGCCAGCAGCTCGACAGGGTGCGAAGAGACCCAGTACTTC. Translating it yields CASSSTGCEETQYF.

A note on this clonotype: This is likely a read error, given that the CDR3 carries no conserved phenylalanine or tryptophan at its end. It is unclear where the CDR3 begins or ends on the DNA, so no DNA is shown, and the CDR3 is as TCRdb lists it. The rearrangement links TRBV7-3 to TRBJ2-3; the tabulated D call, TRBD1, remains unverified against the DNA. The germline V gene has CDR1 SGHTA and CDR2 FQGTGA. The CDR3 totals 13 residues, both ends included. CDR3: CASARQGTAAEHC.

Comment on this clonotype: No conserved phenylalanine or tryptophan ends this CDR3, so it is likely a read error. Because the CDR3's place on the DNA is in doubt, the DNA is left out and the CDR3 is given as listed by TCRdb. The V and J genes are TRBV7-3 and TRBJ2-7. From its first to its last residue, the CDR3 has 13 amino acids. Per germline, CDR1 SGHTA and CDR2 FQGTGA. CDR3 loop: CASSIHGNAEEYC.

The V gene is TRBV28, the J gene TRBJ2-3; TRBD2 might be the D (6 bases). Germline values: CDR1 MDHEN, CDR2 SYDVKM. V was pared by 7 bases and J by 0 bases, with 14 bases between. The CDR3 loop spans 15 amino acids. The CDR3: CASTQLAVSTDTQYF. CDR3 in DNA: TGTGCCAGCACCCAACTAGCAGTTAGCACAGATACGCAGTATTTT.

Turning to this clonotype: The CDR3 carries no conserved terminal phenylalanine or tryptophan, so it likely arises from a read error. The chain links TRBV2 to TRBJ1-1, with D possibly being TRBD1 (6 bases). The CDR3 extends over 15 amino acids. Deletions cut 8 bases from V and 1 base from J, with 17 bases between. In germline, CDR1 is SNHLY, CDR2 FYNNEI. The DNA for the CDR3 is TGTGCCAGCGGTGGGGGGGGGGCAGCGAACACTGAAGCTTTCCTT. Translating it yields CASGGGGAANTEAFL.

The CDR3 coding sequence is TGCAGTGCGGGGGCCCAGCTGGGGTTGGGTACTGAAGCTTTCTTT. It yields the protein CSAGAQLGLGTEAFF. This chain uses TRBV20-1 with TRBJ1-1, with D tentatively TRBD1 (6 bases). This CDR3 contains 15 residues. CDR1 is DFQATT and CDR2 is SNEGSKA in the germline V gene (reference sequence). Trimming took off 6 bases at V and 5 bases at J, with 22 bases between the two ends.

Points on this clonotype: Likely a read error: the CDR3 ends without its conserved phenylalanine or tryptophan. The limits of the CDR3 on the DNA are not certain, so only TCRdb's listed CDR3 is given. The CDR3 sequence is CASGDGGTDTQNFVS. This rearrangement joins TRBV2 to TRBJ1-4; TRBD1 is the table's D call and was not checked against the DNA. The CDR3 spans 15 amino acids, including both terminal residues. Germline assignment: CDR1 SNHLY and CDR2 FYNNEI.

About this clonotype: No conserved phenylalanine or tryptophan ends this CDR3, so it is likely a read error. The limits of the CDR3 on the DNA are not certain, so only TCRdb's listed CDR3 is given. The chain couples TRBV7-9 to TRBJ2-3; the DNA was not compared with TRBD1, the D call given in the table. The CDR3 totals 13 residues, both ends included. Germline V gene sequence: CDR1 SEHNR, CDR2 FQNEAQ (reference sequence). CDR3 residues: CASSHGRPGAPEQ.

The chain combines TRBV5-8 with TRBJ1-5; possibly TRBD1 for D (6 bases). The V gene lost 3 bases and the J gene lost 6 bases, with 10 bases spanning the gap. There are 13 residues in the CDR3. Per the germline V gene, CDR1 is SGHTS and CDR2 is YDEGEE. CDR3 residues: CASSSRDTQPQHF. CDR3 bases: TGTGCCAGCAGCTCACGGGACACTCAGCCCCAGCATTTT.

Remarks on this clonotype: At one end, the junction sequence differs from germline, possibly due to a read error. V gene TRBV7-8 combines with J gene TRBJ2-3, with unresolved D. The CDR3 loop spans 13 amino acids. Germline CDR1 SGHVS, CDR2 FQNEAQ. The CDR3 sequence: CASRDAPTDAQYF. The CDR3 DNA reads TGTGCCAGCAGGGACGCGCCCACAGATGCGCAGTATTTT. The whole variable domain, filled in from reference TRBV7-8 and TRBJ2-3, reads GAGVSQSPRYKVAKRGQDVALRCDPISGHVSLFWYQQALGQGPEFLTYFQNEAQLDKSGLPSDRFFAERPEGSVSTLKIQRTQQEDSAVYLCASRDAPTDAQYFGPGTRLTVL.

The chain links TRBV4-3 to TRBJ2-7; tentatively, D is TRBD1 (5 bases). This CDR3 contains 16 residues. Trimming took 1 base from V and 1 from J, leaving 14 bases between them. Germline lookup yields CDR1 LGHNA and CDR2 YSLEER. The CDR3 here is CASSQAAPPGSYEQYF. The CDR3 DNA follows: TGCGCCAGCAGCCAAGCGGCCCCCCCAGGGTCCTACGAGCAGTACTTC.